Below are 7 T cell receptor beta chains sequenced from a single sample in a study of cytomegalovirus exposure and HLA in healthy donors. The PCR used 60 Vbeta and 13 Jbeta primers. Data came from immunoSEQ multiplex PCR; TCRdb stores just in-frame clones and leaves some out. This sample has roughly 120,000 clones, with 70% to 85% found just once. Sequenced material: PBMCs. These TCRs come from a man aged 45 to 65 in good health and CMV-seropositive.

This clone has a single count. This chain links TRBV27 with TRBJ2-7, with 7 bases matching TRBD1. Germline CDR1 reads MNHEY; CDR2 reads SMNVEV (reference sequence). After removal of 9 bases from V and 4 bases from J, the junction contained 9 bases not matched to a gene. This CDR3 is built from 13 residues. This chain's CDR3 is CASYRGMGYEQYF. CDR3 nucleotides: TGTGCCAGTTACAGGGGAATGGGGTACGAGCAGTACTTC.

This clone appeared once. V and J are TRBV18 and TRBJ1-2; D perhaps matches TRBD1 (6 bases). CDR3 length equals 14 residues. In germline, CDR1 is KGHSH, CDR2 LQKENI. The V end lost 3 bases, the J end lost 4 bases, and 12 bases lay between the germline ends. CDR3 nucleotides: TGTGCCAGCTCACCCGTACAGGGTAGCTATGGCTACACCTTC. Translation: CASSPVQGSYGYTF.

Written as DNA, the CDR3 is TGTGCCAGCAGCTTAGCGGGCGTATACAATGAGCAGTTCTTC. This codes for CASSLAGVYNEQFF. The chain recombines TRBV7-8 with TRBJ2-1; D gene unclear. The CDR3 length is 14 residues. Germline CDR1 and CDR2: SGHVS and FQNEAQ. V lost 0 bases to trimming and J lost 4 bases, with 7 bases between them. Full variable domain (missing parts from reference TRBV7-8 and TRBJ2-1): GAGVSQSPRYKVAKRGQDVALRCDPISGHVSLFWYQQALGQGPEFLTYFQNEAQLDKSGLPSDRFFAERPEGSVSTLKIQRTQQEDSAVYLCASSLAGVYNEQFFGPGTRLTVL.

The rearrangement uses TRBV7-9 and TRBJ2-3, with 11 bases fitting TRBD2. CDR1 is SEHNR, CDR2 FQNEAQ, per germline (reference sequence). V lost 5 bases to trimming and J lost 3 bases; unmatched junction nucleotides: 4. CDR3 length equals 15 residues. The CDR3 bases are TGTGCCAGCAGCAGAACTAGCGGGAGAACAGATACGCAGTATTTT. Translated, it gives CASSRTSGRTDTQYF. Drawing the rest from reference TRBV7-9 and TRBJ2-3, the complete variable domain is DTGVSQNPRHKITKRGQNVTFRCDPISEHNRLYWYRQTLGQGPEFLTYFQNEAQLEKSRLLSDRFSAERPKGSFSTLEIQRTEQGDSAMYLCASSRTSGRTDTQYFGPGTRLTVL.

CDR3 loop: CASSRDRQETQYF. DNA of the CDR3: TGCGCCAGCAGCCGGGACAGACAAGAGACCCAGTACTTC. This chain uses TRBV4-1 with TRBJ2-5, with TRBD1 matching 7 bases. CDR1 is MGHRA, CDR2 YSYEKL, per germline. Losses at the gene ends were 4 bases for V and 2 bases for J; bases not matched to a gene: 1. There are 13 residues in the CDR3.

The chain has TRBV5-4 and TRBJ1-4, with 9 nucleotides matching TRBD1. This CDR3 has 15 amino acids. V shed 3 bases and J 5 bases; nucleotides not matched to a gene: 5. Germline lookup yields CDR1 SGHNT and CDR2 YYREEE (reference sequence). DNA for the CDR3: TGTGCCAGCAGCTCTTACAGGGGGCGCAATGAAAAACTGTTTTTT. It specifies CASSSYRGRNEKLFF.

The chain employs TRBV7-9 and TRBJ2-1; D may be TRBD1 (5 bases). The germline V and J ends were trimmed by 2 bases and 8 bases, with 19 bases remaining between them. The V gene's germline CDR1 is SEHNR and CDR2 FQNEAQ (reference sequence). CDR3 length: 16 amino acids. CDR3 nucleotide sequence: TGTGCCAGCAGCTTATACAGACAGTTCTCTGGCGATGAGCAGTTCTTC. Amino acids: CASSLYRQFSGDEQFF. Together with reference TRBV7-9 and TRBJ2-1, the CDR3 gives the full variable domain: DTGVSQNPRHKITKRGQNVTFRCDPISEHNRLYWYRQTLGQGPEFLTYFQNEAQLEKSRLLSDRFSAERPKGSFSTLEIQRTEQGDSAMYLCASSLYRQFSGDEQFFGPGTRLTVL.